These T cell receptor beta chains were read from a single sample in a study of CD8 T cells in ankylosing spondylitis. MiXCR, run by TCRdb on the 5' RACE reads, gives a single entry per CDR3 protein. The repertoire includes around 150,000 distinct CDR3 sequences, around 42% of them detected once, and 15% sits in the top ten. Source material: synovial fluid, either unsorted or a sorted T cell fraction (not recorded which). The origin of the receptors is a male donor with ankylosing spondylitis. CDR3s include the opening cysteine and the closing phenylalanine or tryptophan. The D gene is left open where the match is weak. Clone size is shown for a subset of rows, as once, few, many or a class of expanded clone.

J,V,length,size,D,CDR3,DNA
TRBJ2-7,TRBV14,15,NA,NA,CASSQVSGYPYEQYF,TGTGCCAGCAGCCAAGTGTCAGGGTATCCCTACGAGCAGTACTTC
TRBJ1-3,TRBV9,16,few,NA,CASSVELGGPGNTIYF,TGTGCCAGCAGCGTAGAACTGGGGGGCCCTGGAAACACCATATATTTT
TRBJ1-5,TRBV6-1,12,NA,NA,CASKEWSQPQHF,TGTGCCAGCAAGGAATGGAGTCAGCCCCAGCATTTT
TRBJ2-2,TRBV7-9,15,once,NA,CASSPTPEKTGELFF,TGTGCCAGCAGCCCCACCCCAGAGAAGACCGGGGAGCTGTTTTTT
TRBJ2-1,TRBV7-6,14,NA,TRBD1,CASSLWTGYNEQFF,TGTGCCAGCAGCCTATGGACAGGCTACAATGAGCAGTTCTTC
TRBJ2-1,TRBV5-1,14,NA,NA,CASMGAGSYNEQFF,TGCGCCAGCATGGGGGCGGGGTCCTACAATGAGCAGTTCTTC
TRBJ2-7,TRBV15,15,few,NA,CATSSPPRGTYEQYF,TGTGCCACCAGCAGCCCACCCCGGGGGACCTACGAGCAGTACTTC
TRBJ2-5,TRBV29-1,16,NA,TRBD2,CSVEGGSGRAYETQYF,TGCAGCGTTGAGGGAGGGAGCGGGAGGGCCTATGAGACCCAGTACTTC
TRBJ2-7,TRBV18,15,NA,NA,CASSKTEPMEYEQYF,TGTGCCAGCTCAAAAACAGAGCCCATGGAGTACGAGCAGTACTTC
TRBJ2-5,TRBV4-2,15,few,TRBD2,CASSRIAGPGETQYF,TGTGCCAGCAGCCGAATAGCGGGCCCTGGGGAGACCCAGTACTTC
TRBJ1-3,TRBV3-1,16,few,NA,CASSHRTTLFPNTIYF,TGTGCCAGCAGCCACCGGACGACCCTCTTCCCAAACACCATATATTTT
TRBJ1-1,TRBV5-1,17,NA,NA,CASSLPRTTRLNTEAFF,TGCGCCAGCAGCTTGCCACGGACCACTCGGCTTAACACTGAAGCTTTCTTT
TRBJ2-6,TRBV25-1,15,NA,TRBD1,CASSPQGAGANVLTF,TGTGCCAGCAGTCCACAGGGGGCCGGGGCCAACGTCCTGACTTTC
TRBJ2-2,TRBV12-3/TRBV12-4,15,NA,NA,CASSQGNTNTGELFF,TGTGCCAGCAGTCAAGGGAATACGAACACCGGGGAGCTGTTTTTT
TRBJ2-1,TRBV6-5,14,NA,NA,CASSYAPGVGEQFF,TGTGCCAGCAGTTACGCCCCCGGGGTCGGTGAGCAGTTCTTC
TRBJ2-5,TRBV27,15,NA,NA,CASSQRDSAKETQYF,TGTGCCAGCAGCCAGAGGGATAGTGCAAAAGAGACCCAGTACTTC
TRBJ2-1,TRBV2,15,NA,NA,CASSDPLRSYNEQFF,TGTGCCAGCAGTGATCCCCTACGGTCCTACAATGAGCAGTTCTTC
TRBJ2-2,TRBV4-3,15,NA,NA,CASSQTLQGPGELFF,TGCGCCAGCAGCCAAACTCTACAGGGCCCCGGGGAGCTGTTTTTT
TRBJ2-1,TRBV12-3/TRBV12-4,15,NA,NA,CASSPTGGGWHEQFF,TGTGCCAGCAGCCCAACAGGGGGGGGTTGGCATGAGCAGTTCTTC
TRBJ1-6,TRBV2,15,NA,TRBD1,CASSLGQGPNSPLHF,TGTGCCAGCAGCCTGGGACAGGGGCCCAATTCACCCCTCCACTTT
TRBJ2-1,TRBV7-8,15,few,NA,CASSEYRDLLNEQFF,TGTGCCAGCAGCGAATACCGGGACCTACTCAATGAGCAGTTCTTC
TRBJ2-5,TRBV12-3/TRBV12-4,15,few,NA,CASSSNGAYQETQYF,TGTGCCAGCAGTTCTAACGGGGCGTACCAAGAGACCCAGTACTTC
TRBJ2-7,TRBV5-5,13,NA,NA,CASSPVAPYEQYF,TGTGCCAGCAGCCCGGTAGCGCCCTACGAGCAGTACTTC
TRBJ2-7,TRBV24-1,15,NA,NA,CATRGDDDGTYEQYF,TGTGCCACCAGGGGTGACGATGACGGAACCTACGAGCAGTACTTC
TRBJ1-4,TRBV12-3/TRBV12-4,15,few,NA,CASSLGDSLNEKLFF,TGTGCCAGCAGTTTAGGTGACAGTCTTAATGAAAAACTGTTTTTT
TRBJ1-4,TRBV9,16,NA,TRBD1,CASSPKTGAGNEKLFF,TGTGCCAGCAGCCCCAAAACAGGGGCTGGAAATGAAAAACTGTTTTTT